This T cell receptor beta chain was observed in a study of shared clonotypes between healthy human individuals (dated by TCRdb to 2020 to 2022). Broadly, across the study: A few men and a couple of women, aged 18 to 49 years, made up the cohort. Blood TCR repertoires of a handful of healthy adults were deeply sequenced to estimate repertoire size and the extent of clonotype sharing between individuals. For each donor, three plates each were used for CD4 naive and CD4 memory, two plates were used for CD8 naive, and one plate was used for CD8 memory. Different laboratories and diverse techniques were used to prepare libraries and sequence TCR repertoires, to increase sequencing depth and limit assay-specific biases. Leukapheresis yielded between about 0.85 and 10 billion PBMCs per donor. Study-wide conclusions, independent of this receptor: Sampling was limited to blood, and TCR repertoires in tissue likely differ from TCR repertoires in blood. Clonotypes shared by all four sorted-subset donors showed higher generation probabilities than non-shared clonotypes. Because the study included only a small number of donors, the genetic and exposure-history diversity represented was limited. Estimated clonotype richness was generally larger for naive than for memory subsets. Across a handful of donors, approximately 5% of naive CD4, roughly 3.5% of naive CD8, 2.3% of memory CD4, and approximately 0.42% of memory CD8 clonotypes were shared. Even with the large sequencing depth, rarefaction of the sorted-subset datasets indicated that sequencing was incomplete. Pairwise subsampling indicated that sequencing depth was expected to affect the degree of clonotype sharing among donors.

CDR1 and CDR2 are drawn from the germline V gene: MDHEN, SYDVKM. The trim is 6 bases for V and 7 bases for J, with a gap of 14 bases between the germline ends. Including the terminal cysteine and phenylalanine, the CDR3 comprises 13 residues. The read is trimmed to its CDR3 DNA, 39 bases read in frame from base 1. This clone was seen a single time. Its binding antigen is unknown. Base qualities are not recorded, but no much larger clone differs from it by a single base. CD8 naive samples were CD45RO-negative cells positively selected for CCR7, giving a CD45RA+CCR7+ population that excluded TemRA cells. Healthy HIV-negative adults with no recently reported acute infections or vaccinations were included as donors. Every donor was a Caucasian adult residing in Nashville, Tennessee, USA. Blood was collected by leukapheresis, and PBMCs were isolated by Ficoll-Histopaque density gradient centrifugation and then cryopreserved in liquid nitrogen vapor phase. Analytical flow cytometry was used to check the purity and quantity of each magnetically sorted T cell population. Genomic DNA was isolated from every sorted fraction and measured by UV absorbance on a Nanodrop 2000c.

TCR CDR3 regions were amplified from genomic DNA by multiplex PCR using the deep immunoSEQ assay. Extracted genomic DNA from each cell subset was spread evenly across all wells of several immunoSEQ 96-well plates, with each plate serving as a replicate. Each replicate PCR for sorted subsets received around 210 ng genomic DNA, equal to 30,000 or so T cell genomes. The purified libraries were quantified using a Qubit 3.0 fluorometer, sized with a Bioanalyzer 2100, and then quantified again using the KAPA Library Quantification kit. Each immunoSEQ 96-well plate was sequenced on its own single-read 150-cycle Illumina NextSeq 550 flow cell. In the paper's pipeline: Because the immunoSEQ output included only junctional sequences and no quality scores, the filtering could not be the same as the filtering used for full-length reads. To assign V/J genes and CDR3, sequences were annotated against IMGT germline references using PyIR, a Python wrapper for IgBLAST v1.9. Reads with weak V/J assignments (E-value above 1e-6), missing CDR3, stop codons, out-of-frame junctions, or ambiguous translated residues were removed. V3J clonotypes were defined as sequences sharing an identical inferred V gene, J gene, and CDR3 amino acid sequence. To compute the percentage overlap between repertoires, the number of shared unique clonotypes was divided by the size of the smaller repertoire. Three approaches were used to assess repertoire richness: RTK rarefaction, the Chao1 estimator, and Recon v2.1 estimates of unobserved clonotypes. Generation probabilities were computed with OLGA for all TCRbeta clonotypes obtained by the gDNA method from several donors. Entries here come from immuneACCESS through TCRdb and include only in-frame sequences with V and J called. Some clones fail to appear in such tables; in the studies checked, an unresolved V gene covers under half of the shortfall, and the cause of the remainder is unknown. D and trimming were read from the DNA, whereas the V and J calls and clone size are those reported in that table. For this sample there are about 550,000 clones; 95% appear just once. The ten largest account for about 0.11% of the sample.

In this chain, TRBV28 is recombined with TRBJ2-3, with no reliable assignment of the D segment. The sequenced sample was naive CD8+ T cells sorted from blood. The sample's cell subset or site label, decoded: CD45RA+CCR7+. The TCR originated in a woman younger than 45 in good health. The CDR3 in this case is CASSTLQLHTQYF. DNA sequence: TGTGCCAGCAGCACCCTTCAACTTCATACGCAGTATTTT.